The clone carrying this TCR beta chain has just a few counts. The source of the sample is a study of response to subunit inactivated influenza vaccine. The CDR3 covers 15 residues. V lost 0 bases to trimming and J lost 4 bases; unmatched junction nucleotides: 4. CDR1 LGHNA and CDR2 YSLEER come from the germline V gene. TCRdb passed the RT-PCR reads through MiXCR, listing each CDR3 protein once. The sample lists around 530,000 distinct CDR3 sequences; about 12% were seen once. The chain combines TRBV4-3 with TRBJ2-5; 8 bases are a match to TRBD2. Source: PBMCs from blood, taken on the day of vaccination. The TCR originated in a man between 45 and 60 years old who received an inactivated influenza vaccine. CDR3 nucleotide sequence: TGCGCCAGCAGCCAAGATCCTGCGGGAGGAGAGACCCAGTACTTC. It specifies CASSQDPAGGETQYF.